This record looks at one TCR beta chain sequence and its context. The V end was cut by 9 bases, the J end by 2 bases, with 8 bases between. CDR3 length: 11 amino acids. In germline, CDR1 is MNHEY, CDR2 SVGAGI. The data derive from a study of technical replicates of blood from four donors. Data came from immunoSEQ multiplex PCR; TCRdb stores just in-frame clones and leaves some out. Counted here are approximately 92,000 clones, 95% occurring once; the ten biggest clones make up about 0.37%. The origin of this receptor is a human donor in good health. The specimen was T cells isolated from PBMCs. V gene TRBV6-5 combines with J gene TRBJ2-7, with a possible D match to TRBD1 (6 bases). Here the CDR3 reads CASRQAYEQYF. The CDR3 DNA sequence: TGTGCCAGTAGACAGGCCTACGAGCAGTACTTC.